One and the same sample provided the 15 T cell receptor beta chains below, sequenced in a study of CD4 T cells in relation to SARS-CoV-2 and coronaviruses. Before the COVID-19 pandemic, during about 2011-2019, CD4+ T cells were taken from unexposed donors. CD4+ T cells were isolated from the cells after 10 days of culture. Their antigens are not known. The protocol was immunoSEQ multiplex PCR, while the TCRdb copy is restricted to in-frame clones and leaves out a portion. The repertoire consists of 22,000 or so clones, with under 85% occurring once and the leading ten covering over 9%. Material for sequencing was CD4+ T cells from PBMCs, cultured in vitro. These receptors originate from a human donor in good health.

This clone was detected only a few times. The CDR3 loop reads CASSLDSAESRGTQYF. The CDR3 region has the DNA TGTGCCAGCAGCCTAGATTCCGCGGAGTCGAGGGGGACCCAGTACTTC. The chain has TRBV4-2 and TRBJ2-5; D tentatively fits TRBD1 or TRBD2 (5 bases each). V was clipped by 4 bases and J by 7 bases, with 22 bases between them. The CDR3 totals 16 residues. CDR1 and CDR2 (germline): LGHNA, YNFKEQ.

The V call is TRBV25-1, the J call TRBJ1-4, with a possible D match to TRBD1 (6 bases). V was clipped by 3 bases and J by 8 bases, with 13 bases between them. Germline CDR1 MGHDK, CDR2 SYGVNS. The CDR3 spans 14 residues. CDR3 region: CASSEGGGGEKLFF. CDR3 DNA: TGTGCCAGCAGTGAGGGTGGGGGCGGAGAAAAACTGTTTTTT.

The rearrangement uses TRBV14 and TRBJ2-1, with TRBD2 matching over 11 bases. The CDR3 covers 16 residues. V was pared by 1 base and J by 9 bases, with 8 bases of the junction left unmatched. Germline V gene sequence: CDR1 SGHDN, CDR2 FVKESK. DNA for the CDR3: TGTGCCAGCAGCCAAGGTCTCCTAGCGGGAGGTTTTGAGCAGTTCTTC. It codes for CASSQGLLAGGFEQFF.

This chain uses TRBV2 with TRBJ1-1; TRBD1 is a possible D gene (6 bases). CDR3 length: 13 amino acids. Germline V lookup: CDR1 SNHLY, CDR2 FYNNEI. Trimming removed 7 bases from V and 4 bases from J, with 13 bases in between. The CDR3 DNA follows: TGTGCCAGCAACAGGGATGGAGGCACTGAAGCTTTCTTT. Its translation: CASNRDGGTEAFF. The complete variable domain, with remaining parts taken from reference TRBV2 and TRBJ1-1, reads EPEVTQTPSHQVTQMGQEVILRCVPISNHLYFYWYRQILGQKVEFLVSFYNNEISEKSEIFDDQFSVERPDGSNFTLKIRSTKLEDSAMYFCASNRDGGTEAFFGQGTRLTVV.

In DNA form, the CDR3 reads TGCGCCAGCAGCTTGGAGGACACCCATTATTCACCCCTCCACTTT. Translation gives CASSLEDTHYSPLHF. V gene TRBV5-1 combines with J gene TRBJ1-6, with D perhaps TRBD1 (5 bases). The germline gives CDR1 SGHRS, CDR2 YFSETQ. The V end lost 0 bases, the J end lost 8 bases, and 12 bases lay between the germline ends. This CDR3 spans 15 amino acids.

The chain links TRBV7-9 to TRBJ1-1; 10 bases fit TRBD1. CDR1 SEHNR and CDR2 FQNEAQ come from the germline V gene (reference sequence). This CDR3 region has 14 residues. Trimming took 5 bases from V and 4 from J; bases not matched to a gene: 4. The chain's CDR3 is CASSPRTGGTEAFF. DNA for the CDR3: TGTGCCAGCAGCCCCAGGACAGGGGGCACTGAAGCTTTCTTT.

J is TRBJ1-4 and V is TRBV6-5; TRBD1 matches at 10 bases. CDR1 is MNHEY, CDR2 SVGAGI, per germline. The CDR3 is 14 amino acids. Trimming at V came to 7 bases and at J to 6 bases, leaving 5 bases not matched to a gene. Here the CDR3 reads CASTYGQGDEKLFF. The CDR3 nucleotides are TGTGCCAGCACCTACGGACAGGGGGATGAAAAACTGTTTTTT.

The CDR3 region has the DNA TGTGCCAGCAGCTCGAGTTTTAGCGGGGGGAACACCGGGGAGCTGTTTTTT. Translating it yields CASSSSFSGGNTGELFF. The V and J genes are TRBV3-1 (or the pseudogene TRBV3-2) and TRBJ2-2; 9 bases are shared with TRBD2. Germline CDR1 reads LGHDT; CDR2 reads YNNKEL (reference sequence). This CDR3 is built from 17 residues. After removal of 5 bases from V and 1 base from J, the junction contained 8 bases not matched to a gene.

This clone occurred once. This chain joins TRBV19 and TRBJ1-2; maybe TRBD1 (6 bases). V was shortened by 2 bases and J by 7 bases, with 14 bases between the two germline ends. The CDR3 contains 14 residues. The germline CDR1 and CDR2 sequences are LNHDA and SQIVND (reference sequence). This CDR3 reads CASSIPPAGVGYTF. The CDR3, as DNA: TGTGCCAGTAGTATACCCCCGGCAGGGGTTGGCTACACCTTC. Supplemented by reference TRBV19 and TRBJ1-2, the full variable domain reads DGGITQSPKYLFRKEGQNVTLSCEQNLNHDAMYWYRQDPGQGLRLIYYSQIVNDFQKGDIAEGYSVSREKKESFPLTVTSAQKNPTAFYLCASSIPPAGVGYTFGSGTRLTVV.

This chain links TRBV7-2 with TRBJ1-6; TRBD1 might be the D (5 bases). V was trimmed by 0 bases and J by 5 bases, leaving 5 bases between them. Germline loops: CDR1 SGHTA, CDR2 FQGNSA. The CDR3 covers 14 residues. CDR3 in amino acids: CASSLARDNSPLHF. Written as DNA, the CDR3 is TGTGCCAGCAGCTTAGCCAGGGATAATTCACCCCTCCACTTT.

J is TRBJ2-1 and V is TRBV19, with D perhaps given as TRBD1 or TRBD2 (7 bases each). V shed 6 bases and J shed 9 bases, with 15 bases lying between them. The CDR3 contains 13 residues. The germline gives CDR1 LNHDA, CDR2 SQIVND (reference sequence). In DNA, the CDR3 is TGTGCCAGTAGCAACCAGGGGGAGGGTGAGCAGTTCTTC. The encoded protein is CASSNQGEGEQFF.

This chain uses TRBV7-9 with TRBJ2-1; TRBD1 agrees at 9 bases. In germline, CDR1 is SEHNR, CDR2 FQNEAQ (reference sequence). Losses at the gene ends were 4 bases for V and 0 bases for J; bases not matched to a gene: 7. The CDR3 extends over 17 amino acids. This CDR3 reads CASSSGQGPSSYNEQFF. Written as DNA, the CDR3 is TGTGCCAGCAGCTCCGGACAGGGGCCTAGCTCCTACAATGAGCAGTTCTTC.

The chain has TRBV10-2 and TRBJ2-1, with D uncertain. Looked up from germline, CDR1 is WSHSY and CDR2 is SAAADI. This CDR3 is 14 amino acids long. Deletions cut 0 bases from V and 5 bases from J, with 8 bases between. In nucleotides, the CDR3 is TGCGCCAGCAGTGAGTCGTTCAGAAACAATGAGCAGTTCTTC. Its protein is CASSESFRNNEQFF.

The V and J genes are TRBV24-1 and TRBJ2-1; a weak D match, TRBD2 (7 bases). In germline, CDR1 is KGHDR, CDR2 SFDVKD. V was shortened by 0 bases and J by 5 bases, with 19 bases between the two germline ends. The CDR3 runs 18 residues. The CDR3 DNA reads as TGTGCCACCAGTGATTTGGGGGGGGCGGATACTTTCCACAATGAGCAGTTCTTC. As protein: CATSDLGGADTFHNEQFF.

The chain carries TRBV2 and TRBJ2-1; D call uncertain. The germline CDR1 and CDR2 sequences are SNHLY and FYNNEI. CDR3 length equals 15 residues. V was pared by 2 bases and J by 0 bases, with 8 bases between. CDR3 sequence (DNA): TGTGCCAGCAGTGAAACATTCTCCTCCTACAATGAGCAGTTCTTC. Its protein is CASSETFSSYNEQFF.